Shown below are 23 T cell receptor beta chains from a single sample sequenced in a study of PD-L1 blockade in urothelial cancer. The data were produced by immunoSEQ multiplex PCR, yet TCRdb's version contains in-frame clones alone and is incomplete. Among approximately 71,000 clones listed, 80% to 85% were seen once. Time point reported: pretreatment peripheral blood. This sample comprised PBMCs, obtained around atezolizumab (anti-PD-L1) treatment. The receptors here all came from a woman between 70 and 85 years old with urothelial cancer.

CDR3 sequence: CASSYGGQGPYNEQFF. CDR3 nucleotides: TGTGCCAGCAGTTACGGGGGACAGGGCCCCTACAATGAGCAGTTCTTC. V usage is TRBV6-5 and J usage is TRBJ2-1; 9 bases fit TRBD1. Germline V gene sequence: CDR1 MNHEY, CDR2 SVGAGI. V lost 2 bases and J lost 2; bases outside the gene matches: 4. CDR3 length: 16 residues.

This clone was counted once. The chain uses TRBV7-9 and TRBJ2-5; 7 nucleotides line up with TRBD2. The germline CDR1 and CDR2 sequences are SEHNR and FQNEAQ (reference sequence). V trimming: 7 bases; J trimming: 2 bases; junction bases outside the gene matches: 16. CDR3 size: 17 residues. Here the CDR3 reads CASTPQRGEEIQETQYF. The CDR3 DNA reads TGTGCCAGCACCCCTCAACGGGGGGAGGAGATTCAAGAGACCCAGTACTTC.

This clone has a single count. The rearrangement links TRBV5-3 to TRBJ2-2, with 11 nucleotides matching TRBD2. TRBV5-3 is labeled an ORF, and its function is uncertain. The CDR3 spans 21 residues. V shed 1 base and J 3 bases; nucleotides not matched to a gene: 17. CDR3 residues: CARSLRPYPLPGLADTGELFF. The CDR3 DNA sequence: TGTGCCAGAAGCTTGCGGCCATATCCTTTACCGGGACTAGCGGACACCGGGGAGCTGTTTTTT.

This chain uses TRBV29-1 with TRBJ2-3; no reliable D call. The CDR3 runs to 13 residues. Trimming left V 4 bases short and J 1 base short, with 9 bases between. CDR1 and CDR2 from the germline V gene are SQVTM and ANQGSEA. The CDR3 sequence is CSVGPDRTDTQYF. The CDR3 coding sequence is TGCAGCGTTGGGCCCGATCGCACAGATACGCAGTATTTT.

This chain joins TRBV5-1 and TRBJ1-6, with D unclear. Trimming stripped 0 bases from V and 8 bases from J, with 12 bases between. The CDR3 extends over 15 amino acids. Germline V CDR1 and CDR2: SGHRS, YFSETQ. Here the CDR3 reads CASSLEGGRDSPLHF. The CDR3 bases are TGCGCCAGCAGCTTGGAAGGAGGTCGCGATTCACCCCTCCACTTT. Looking up the rest from reference TRBV5-1 and TRBJ1-6 gives the full variable domain: KAGVTQTPRYLIKTRGQQVTLSCSPISGHRSVSWYQQTPGQGLQFLFEYFSETQRNKGNFPGRFSGRQFSNSRSEMNVSTLELGDSALYLCASSLEGGRDSPLHFGNGTRLTVT.

The rearrangement links TRBV15 to TRBJ2-3; 7 bases line up with TRBD2. With 4 bases clipped from V and 1 base from J, the junction kept 8 bases outside the gene matches. This CDR3 region has 16 residues. Germline assignment: CDR1 LNHNV and CDR2 YYDKDF (reference sequence). CDR3 loop: CATSTLSGIGTDTQYF. The CDR3 coding sequence is TGTGCCACCAGCACCCTAAGCGGGATTGGCACAGATACGCAGTATTTT.

This chain links TRBV11-2 with TRBJ1-6, with no clear D. This CDR3 has 17 amino acids. CDR1 and CDR2 from the germline V gene are SGHAT and FQNNGV. V lost 3 bases and J lost 7, with 19 bases in between. CDR3 region: CASSFAPPGNRNSPLHF. The CDR3 DNA is TGTGCCAGCAGCTTTGCGCCGCCCGGTAATCGCAATTCACCCCTCCACTTT.

The chain links TRBV30 to TRBJ1-1; TRBD1 agrees at 11 bases. J lost 1 base, V lost 5 bases, and 3 bases had no gene match. The CDR3 totals 14 residues. Germline V gene sequence: CDR1 GTSNPN, CDR2 SVGIG (reference sequence). The CDR3 nucleotides are TGTGCCTGGTGGGACAGGGGGAAGAACACTGAAGCTTTCTTT. Amino acids: CAWWDRGKNTEAFF. The full variable domain, with the rest looked up from reference TRBV30 and TRBJ1-1, is SQTIHQWPATLVQPVGSPLSLECTVEGTSNPNLYWYRQAAGRGLQLLFYSVGIGQISSEVPQNLSASRPQDRQFILSSKKLLLSDSGFYLCAWWDRGKNTEAFFGQGTRLTVV.

This chain links TRBV10-1 with TRBJ1-2; D not certain. CDR3 length: 14 residues. Trimming pared 2 bases from V and 2 bases from J, leaving 9 bases between. In germline, CDR1 is WNHNN, CDR2 SYGVQD (reference sequence). CDR3 coding DNA: TGCGCCAGCAGTGAGCGGGAGCGAAACTATGGCTACACCTTC. Protein: CASSERERNYGYTF.

The V and J genes are TRBV6-5 and TRBJ1-2, with 9 bases that match TRBD1. The CDR3 extends over 16 amino acids. CDR1 is MNHEY and CDR2 is SVGAGI in the germline V gene. J lost 8 bases, V lost 4 bases, and 14 bases had no gene match. CDR3 DNA: TGTGCCAGCAGTTCGTCAAGGGACAGGGTGGCGGAAGGCTACACCTTC. It specifies CASSSSRDRVAEGYTF.

This rearrangement joins TRBV15 to TRBJ2-6; D gene unclear. Germline CDR1 reads LNHNV; CDR2 reads YYDKDF (reference sequence). The CDR3 spans 17 residues. Trimming removed 0 bases from V and 0 bases from J, with 9 bases in between. The CDR3 sequence is CATSRETGTSGANVLTF. The CDR3 DNA sequence: TGTGCCACCAGCAGAGAAACGGGTACCTCTGGGGCCAACGTCCTGACTTTC.

This chain uses TRBV18 with TRBJ2-1; D not certain. The CDR3 has 14 residues. V was trimmed by 1 base and J by 6 bases, leaving 10 bases between them. Per the germline V gene, CDR1 is KGHSH and CDR2 is LQKENI. The CDR3 DNA follows: TGTGCCAGCTCACCACTAGACACCTTCAATGAGCAGTTCTTC. Its protein is CASSPLDTFNEQFF.

This clone was counted between two and nine times. The chain carries TRBV19 and TRBJ1-5; 11 bases agree with TRBD1. Germline CDR1 reads LNHDA; CDR2 reads SQIVND (reference sequence). The CDR3 contains 15 residues. Unmatched junction bases numbered 5, after V lost 4 bases and J lost 6 bases. This chain's CDR3 is CASSRGQGGSQPQHF. The DNA of the CDR3 is TGTGCCAGTAGTAGGGGACAGGGGGGAAGTCAGCCCCAGCATTTT.

The rearrangement links TRBV5-1 to TRBJ1-4, with 8 bases lining up with TRBD1. Trimming at V came to 2 bases and at J to 0 bases, leaving 0 bases not matched to a gene. There are 15 residues in the CDR3. Germline values: CDR1 SGHRS, CDR2 YFSETQ. CDR3 DNA sequence: TGCGCCAGCAGCTTACAGGGGGCAACTAATGAAAAACTGTTTTTT. Translation: CASSLQGATNEKLFF.

A few counts support this clone. V usage is TRBV5-6 and J usage is TRBJ1-2; D uncertain. The germline CDR1 and CDR2 sequences are SGHDT and YYEEEE. This CDR3 is 13 amino acids long. Between the trimmed V and J ends, which lost 0 bases and 5 bases, there was a span of 8 bases. Here the CDR3 DNA reads TGTGCCAGCAGCTTGGGAACAGATTATGGCTACACCTTC. This gives the protein CASSLGTDYGYTF.

This rearrangement joins TRBV10-3 to TRBJ1-2, with unresolved D. Germline assignment: CDR1 ENHRY and CDR2 SYGVKD. Between the trimmed V and J ends, which lost 2 bases and 8 bases, there was a span of 6 bases. The CDR3 is made up of 11 amino acids. The CDR3: CAISERGGYTF. The CDR3 DNA follows: TGTGCCATCAGTGAGCGAGGAGGCTACACCTTC.

The J gene is TRBJ2-5, the V gene TRBV5-1; D remains ambiguous. Germline loops: CDR1 SGHRS, CDR2 YFSETQ. The V end lost 0 bases, the J end lost 2 bases, and 5 bases lay between the germline ends. The CDR3 covers 13 residues. CDR3 nucleotides: TGCGCCAGCAGCTTGGTACAGCAAGAGACCCAGTACTTC. It encodes CASSLVQQETQYF.

This chain connects TRBV7-9 to TRBJ2-1; 14 positions agree with TRBD2. The V gene's germline CDR1 is SEHNR and CDR2 FQNEAQ (reference sequence). V dropped 1 base and J dropped 1; count of bases not matched to a gene: 0. The CDR3 spans 17 residues. The CDR3 bases are TGTGCCAGCAGCTTAGGGACTAGCGGGAGGTCCTACAATGAGCAGTTCTTC. Translating gives CASSLGTSGRSYNEQFF.

The J gene is TRBJ1-2, the V gene TRBV10-3; 8 nucleotides match TRBD1. V shed 6 bases and J 7 bases; nucleotides not matched to a gene: 10. CDR3 length: 14 residues. The germline V gene encodes CDR1 ENHRY and CDR2 SYGVKD. The CDR3 nucleotides are TGTGCCATCAGACGGGACAGGTCTGGTGTTGGCTACACCTTC. This sequence encodes CAIRRDRSGVGYTF.

This clone was seen a few times. The chain uses TRBV4-2 and TRBJ2-1; maybe TRBD2 (5 bases). CDR3 length: 17 residues. Trimming shortened V by 0 bases and J by 5 bases, and 17 bases separated the two germline ends. Germline loops: CDR1 LGHNA, CDR2 YNFKEQ. The CDR3 loop reads CASSQESTRVGHNEQFF. In nucleotides, the CDR3 is TGTGCCAGCAGCCAAGAAAGTACTAGAGTGGGCCACAATGAGCAGTTCTTC.

V is TRBV7-6 and J is TRBJ2-7, with 12 bases lining up with TRBD2. From germline, CDR1 is SGHVS and CDR2 FNYEAQ. CDR3 length: 15 amino acids. Trimming took 5 bases from V and 5 from J; bases not matched to a gene: 7. CDR3 DNA: TGTGCCAGCAGCGGCAGACTAGCGGGGGTAAACGAGCAGTACTTC. Its translation is CASSGRLAGVNEQYF.

The chain couples TRBV28 to TRBJ1-5; D unresolved. This CDR3 contains 15 residues. The germline gives CDR1 MDHEN, CDR2 SYDVKM. V was trimmed by 6 bases and J by 5 bases, leaving 17 bases between them. The DNA for the CDR3 is TGTGCCAGCAGCCCCCTGGGGAGGGCTGATCAGCCCCAGCATTTT. This gives the protein CASSPLGRADQPQHF.

The chain uses TRBV19 and TRBJ2-1; 10 bases line up with TRBD1. Germline V gives CDR1 LNHDA, CDR2 SQIVND (reference sequence). The CDR3 extends over 16 amino acids. Trimming removed 3 bases from V and 4 bases from J; junction bases left unmatched: 6. The CDR3 nucleotides are TGTGCCAGTAGTATTATACGGACAGGGGGTTACAATGAGCAGTTCTTC. Translation: CASSIIRTGGYNEQFF. The full variable domain, completed using reference TRBV19 and TRBJ2-1, is DGGITQSPKYLFRKEGQNVTLSCEQNLNHDAMYWYRQDPGQGLRLIYYSQIVNDFQKGDIAEGYSVSREKKESFPLTVTSAQKNPTAFYLCASSIIRTGGYNEQFFGPGTRLTVL.